This TCR beta chain is drawn from a study of long-term antiretroviral therapy in people with HIV. A v3.0 immunoSEQ assay was performed at survey level. TCRdb's copy holds only in-frame clones and misses some; the assay was immunoSEQ multiplex PCR. Altogether some 25,000 clones are present, 65% to 90% being singletons, with the ten largest covering 15%. Trimming took off 4 bases at V and 6 bases at J, with 7 bases between the two ends. CDR3 length: 12 residues. Germline CDR1 reads LNHNV; CDR2 reads YYDKDF (reference sequence). The chain is built from TRBV15 and TRBJ2-1; D is unclear. The material was unsorted PBMCs, obtained 1.2 years after starting antiretroviral therapy. The clonotype was recovered from a man aged 50 to 59 with HIV. CDR3 DNA sequence: TGTGCCACCAGCATTTCAGGCAATGAGCAGTTCTTC. Translating gives CATSISGNEQFF.